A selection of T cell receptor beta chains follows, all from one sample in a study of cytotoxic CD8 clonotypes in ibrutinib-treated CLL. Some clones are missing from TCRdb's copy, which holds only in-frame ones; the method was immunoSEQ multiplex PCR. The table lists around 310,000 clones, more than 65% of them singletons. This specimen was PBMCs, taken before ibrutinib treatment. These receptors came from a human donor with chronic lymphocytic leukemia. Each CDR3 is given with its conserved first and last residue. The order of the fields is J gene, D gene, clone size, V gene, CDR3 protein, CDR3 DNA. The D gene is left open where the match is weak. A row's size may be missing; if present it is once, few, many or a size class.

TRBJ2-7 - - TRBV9 CASSPRTFFSEQYF TGTGCCAGCAGCCCTCGGACCTTCTTCAGCGAGCAGTACTTC
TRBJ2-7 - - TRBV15 CATSRATVSPNEQYF TGTGCCACCAGCAGGGCGACAGTATCCCCTAATGAGCAGTACTTC
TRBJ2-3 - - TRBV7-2 CASSERLYTGLDTQYF TGTGCCAGCAGCGAAAGACTCTACACGGGGCTCGATACGCAGTATTTT
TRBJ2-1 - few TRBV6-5 CASSQQGREQFF TGTGCCAGCAGTCAACAGGGTAGGGAGCAGTTCTTC
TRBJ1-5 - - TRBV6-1 CASTFGQGQPQHF TGTGCCAGCACGTTCGGGCAGGGCCAGCCCCAGCATTTT
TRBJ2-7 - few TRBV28 CASTGYYEQYF TGTGCCAGCACAGGATACTACGAGCAGTACTTC
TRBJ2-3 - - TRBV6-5 CASSYSIGGLDTQYF TGTGCCAGCAGTTACTCGATAGGGGGACTGGATACGCAGTATTTT
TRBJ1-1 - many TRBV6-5 CASYLLGNTEAFF TGTGCCAGCTACCTGTTGGGAAACACTGAAGCTTTCTTT
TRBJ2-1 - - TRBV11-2 CASSFGRSSYNEQFF TGTGCCAGCAGCTTTGGACGGAGCTCCTACAATGAGCAGTTCTTC
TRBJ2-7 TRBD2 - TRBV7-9 CASSPSEVWREGLSYEQYF TGTGCCAGCAGCCCTTCTGAGGTTTGGCGGGAGGGCCTCTCCTACGAGCAGTACTTC
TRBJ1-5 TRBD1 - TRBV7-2 CASRTGDSQPQHF TGTGCCAGTCGGACAGGGGATAGCCAGCCCCAGCATTTT
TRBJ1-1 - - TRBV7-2 CASSSPGDWSEAFF TGTGCCAGCAGCTCCCCAGGGGATTGGAGTGAAGCTTTCTTT
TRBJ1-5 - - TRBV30 CAWSGGTGDQPQHF TGTGCCTGGAGTGGCGGTACTGGCGATCAGCCCCAGCATTTT
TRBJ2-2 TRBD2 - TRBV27 CASSLRAGGPTGELFF TGTGCCAGCAGTTTAAGGGCGGGAGGGCCAACCGGGGAGCTGTTTTTT
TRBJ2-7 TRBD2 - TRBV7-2 CASSPGRDSSYEQYF TGTGCCAGCAGCCCTGGGAGGGACTCTTCCTACGAGCAGTACTTC
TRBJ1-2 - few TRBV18 CASSLRSQGTNYGYTF TGTGCCAGCTCACTAAGGTCCCAGGGGACCAACTATGGCTACACCTTC
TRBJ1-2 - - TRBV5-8 CASSLWGGYTF TGTGCCAGCAGCTTGTGGGGGGGCTACACCTTC
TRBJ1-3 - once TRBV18 CASSPAGRNTIYF TGTGCCAGCTCACCAGCGGGGAGAAACACCATATATTTT
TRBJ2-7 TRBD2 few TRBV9 CASSVGSSGRYEQYF TGTGCCAGCAGCGTAGGTAGTAGCGGGAGATACGAGCAGTACTTC
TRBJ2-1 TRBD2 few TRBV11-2 CASSLVRLAGDYEQFF TGTGCCAGCAGCTTAGTCCGACTAGCGGGAGATTATGAGCAGTTCTTC